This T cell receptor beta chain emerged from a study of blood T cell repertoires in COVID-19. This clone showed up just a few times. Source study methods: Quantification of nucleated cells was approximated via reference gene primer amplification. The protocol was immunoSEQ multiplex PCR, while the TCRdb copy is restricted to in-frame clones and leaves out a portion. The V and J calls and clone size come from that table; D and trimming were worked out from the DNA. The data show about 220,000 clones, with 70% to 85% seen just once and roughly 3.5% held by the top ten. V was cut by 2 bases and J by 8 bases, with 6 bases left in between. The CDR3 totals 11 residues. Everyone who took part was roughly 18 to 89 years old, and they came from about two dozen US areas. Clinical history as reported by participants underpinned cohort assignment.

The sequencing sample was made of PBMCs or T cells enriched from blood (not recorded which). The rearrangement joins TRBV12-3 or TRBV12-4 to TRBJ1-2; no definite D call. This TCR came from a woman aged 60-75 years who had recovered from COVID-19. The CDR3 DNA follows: TGTGCCAGCAGTTTACAGCGGGGCTACACCTTC. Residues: CASSLQRGYTF.